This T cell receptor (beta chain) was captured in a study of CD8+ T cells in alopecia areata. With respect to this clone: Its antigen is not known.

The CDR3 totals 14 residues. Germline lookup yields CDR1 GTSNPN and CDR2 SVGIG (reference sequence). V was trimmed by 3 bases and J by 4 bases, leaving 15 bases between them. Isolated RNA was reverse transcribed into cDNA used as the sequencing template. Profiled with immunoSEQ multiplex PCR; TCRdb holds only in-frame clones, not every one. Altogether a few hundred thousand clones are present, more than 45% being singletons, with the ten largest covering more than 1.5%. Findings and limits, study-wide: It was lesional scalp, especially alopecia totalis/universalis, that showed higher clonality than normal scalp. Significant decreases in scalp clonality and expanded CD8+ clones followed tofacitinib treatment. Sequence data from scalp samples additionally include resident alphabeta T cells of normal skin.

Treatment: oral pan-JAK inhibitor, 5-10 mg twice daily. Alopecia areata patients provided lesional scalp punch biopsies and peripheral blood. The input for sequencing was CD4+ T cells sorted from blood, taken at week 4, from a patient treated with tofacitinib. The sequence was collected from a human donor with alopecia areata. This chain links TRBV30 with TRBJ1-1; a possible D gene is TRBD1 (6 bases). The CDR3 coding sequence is TGTGCCTGGAGCGAAGGGGGATTTAGCACTGAAGCTTTCTTT. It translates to CAWSEGGFSTEAFF.